Shown below are 18 T cell receptor beta chains from a single sample sequenced in a study of identical twins. Using its own MiXCR run on the 5' RACE reads, TCRdb lists one record per CDR3 protein. The sample yields roughly 1.6 million distinct CDR3 sequences, 25% to 35% seen once. The sequenced sample was cord blood. Receptor source: a newborn girl in good health.

There are a few counts of this clonotype. V gene TRBV18 combines with J gene TRBJ2-1, with 9 bases identical to TRBD2. After removal of 0 bases from V and 8 bases from J, the junction contained 5 bases not matched to a gene. Germline CDR1 is KGHSH and CDR2 is LQKENI. The CDR3 length is 15 residues. CDR3 residues: CASSPPSSGKDEQFF. The CDR3 region has the DNA TGTGCCAGCTCACCACCGTCTAGCGGGAAGGATGAGCAGTTCTTC.

This clonotype showed up many times. The chain uses TRBV28 and TRBJ2-5; D gene unclear. V lost 0 bases and J lost 3, with 2 bases in between. Germline values: CDR1 MDHEN, CDR2 SYDVKM. This CDR3 is 12 amino acids long. The CDR3 region is CASSLWEETQYF. The CDR3 DNA is TGTGCCAGCAGTTTATGGGAAGAGACCCAGTACTTC.

Regarding this clonotype: A much larger clone sits a single nucleotide away, making a read error possible. The V gene is TRBV29-1, the J gene TRBJ1-2; no clear D. The CDR3 extends over 11 amino acids. Germline V gene data show CDR1 as SQVTM and CDR2 as ANQGSEA. Trimming pared 5 bases from V and 6 bases from J, leaving 10 bases between. Here the CDR3 reads CSVKDGHGYTF. The DNA for the CDR3 is TGCAGCGTTAAGGACGGCCATGGCTACACCTTC.

The chain is built from TRBV19 and TRBJ1-5, with 10 bases identical to TRBD1. CDR1 is LNHDA and CDR2 is SQIVND in the germline V gene (reference sequence). The ends lost 5 bases at V and 4 bases at J; junction bases unmatched: 8. This CDR3 spans 16 amino acids. CDR3 region: CASSQGRDRGNQPQHF. As DNA, the CDR3 is TGTGCCAGTAGTCAAGGCCGGGACAGGGGTAATCAGCCCCAGCATTTT.

V and J are TRBV6-2 or TRBV6-3 and TRBJ2-1, with 12 bases fitting TRBD2. Germline V CDR1 and CDR2: MNHEY, SVGEGT. V lost 6 bases, J lost 9 bases, and 15 bases stayed unmatched. The CDR3 is made up of 17 amino acids. For the CDR3, the DNA is TGTGCCAGCAGCCTCGGGCTAGCGGGAGGGAGGAGAGCTGAGCAGTTCTTC. Residues: CASSLGLAGGRRAEQFF.

The chain combines TRBV20-1 with TRBJ1-1; possible D gene TRBD1, 6 bases. The germline CDR1 and CDR2 sequences are DFQATT and SNEGSKA (reference sequence). The CDR3 length is 13 residues. Deletions cut 4 bases from V and 5 bases from J, with 14 bases between. The CDR3 DNA sequence: TGCAGTGCTAACCAGGGGCGTTTTACTGAAGCTTTCTTT. Its protein is CSANQGRFTEAFF.

The chain combines TRBV18 with TRBJ1-1; D is uncertain. CDR3 size: 16 residues. Germline lookup yields CDR1 KGHSH and CDR2 LQKENI. V dropped 2 bases and J dropped 2 bases, with 15 bases sitting between them. The CDR3 reads CASSPSSKAPNTEAFF. The DNA of the CDR3 is TGTGCCAGCTCACCATCAAGCAAGGCCCCTAACACTGAAGCTTTCTTT.

Worth noting for this clonotype: One base away lies a much larger clone, so this may be a sequencing read error. The chain recombines TRBV6-2 or TRBV6-3 with TRBJ2-1, with TRBD2 matching 13 bases. CDR3 length equals 18 residues. The germline CDR1 and CDR2 sequences are MNHEY and SVGEGT. CDR3 sequence (DNA): TGTGCCAGCATCTCGAATGGGAGACTAGCGGGGGGCGAAAATGAGCGGTTCTTC. It codes for CASISNGRLAGGENERFF.

This clonotype was recorded many times. The chain uses TRBV4-2 and TRBJ1-2; 7 bases align to TRBD1. The CDR3 runs 13 residues. The V gene's germline CDR1 is LGHNA and CDR2 YNFKEQ. V was pared by 2 bases and J by 6 bases, with 3 bases of the junction left unmatched. CDR3 amino acids: CASSQRGLDGYTF. The CDR3 nucleotides read TGTGCCAGCAGCCAAAGGGGGCTTGATGGCTACACCTTC.

V is TRBV14 and J is TRBJ1-6, with TRBD1 as a possible D gene (5 bases). Trimming took 4 bases from V and 9 from J, leaving 16 bases between them. CDR1 and CDR2 from the germline V gene are SGHDN and FVKESK. The CDR3 is 15 amino acids. CDR3 coding DNA: TGTGCCAGCAGCCCTTTTTCGGGACTTACTTCACCCCTCCACTTT. This encodes CASSPFSGLTSPLHF.

The rearrangement uses TRBV4-2 and TRBJ2-5, with unresolved D. The V gene lost 1 base and the J gene lost 5 bases, with 20 bases spanning the gap. Germline-derived CDR1 and CDR2 are LGHNA and YNFKEQ. This CDR3 spans 17 amino acids. The CDR3 bases are TGTGCCAGCAGCCAAGTGTCGAACTACCCTATGCCGGAGACCCAGTACTTC. Residues: CASSQVSNYPMPETQYF.

The rearrangement joins TRBV5-1 to TRBJ1-2; D may be TRBD1 (5 bases). Trimming removed 0 bases from V and 10 bases from J, with 16 bases in between. The V gene's germline CDR1 is SGHRS and CDR2 YFSETQ. CDR3 length: 14 amino acids. The CDR3 loop reads CASSLDSGTKFYTF. Written as DNA, the CDR3 is TGCGCCAGCAGCTTGGACAGCGGGACTAAGTTCTACACCTTC.

The rearrangement uses TRBV20-1 and TRBJ1-5, with TRBD1 identical over 10 bases. Trimming at V came to 4 bases and at J to 0 bases, leaving 6 bases not matched to a gene. In germline, CDR1 is DFQATT, CDR2 SNEGSKA (reference sequence). CDR3 length: 16 amino acids. The CDR3 nucleotides read TGCAGTGCTAAAGGACGGGACAGGGGTAGCAATCAGCCCCAGCATTTT. As protein: CSAKGRDRGSNQPQHF.

With respect to this clonotype: One end of the junction does not line up with germline, which may come from a read error. This rearrangement joins TRBV6-5 to TRBJ1-2; D possibly corresponds to TRBD1 (5 bases). Germline V gene data show CDR1 as MNHEY and CDR2 as SVGAGI. CDR3 length: 14 residues. CDR3 coding DNA: TGTGCCAGTAGTTACAGGCAGCTCGGGAATGGCTACACCTTC. This translates into CASSYRQLGNGYTF.

As to this clonotype: One junction end does not reproduce the germline sequence, and a read error may be involved. The rearrangement joins TRBV2 to TRBJ1-2; no firm D call. Germline V gene sequence: CDR1 SNHLY, CDR2 FYNNEI. The CDR3 has 14 residues. DNA for the CDR3: TGTGCCGGCAGTGAGATTCGGGCCAACTATGGCTACACCTTC. Amino acid sequence: CAGSEIRANYGYTF.

This clonotype has only one observation. This chain connects TRBV7-2 to TRBJ1-2, with TRBD1 matching over 10 bases. The CDR3 totals 16 residues. The junction had 11 bases not matched to a gene; V was cut back by 2 bases and J by 8 bases. Germline V gives CDR1 SGHTA, CDR2 FQGNSA. The CDR3 coding sequence is TGTGCCAGCAGCTTAAGATTCCCGGGACAGGGGTGGGGCTACACCTTC. It translates to CASSLRFPGQGWGYTF.

The V and J genes are TRBV20-1 and TRBJ1-1, with a weak D call TRBD1 (5 bases). This CDR3 has 10 residues. CDR1 is DFQATT and CDR2 is SNEGSKA in the germline V gene (reference sequence). V was cut by 7 bases and J by 10 bases, with 13 bases left in between. The CDR3 DNA is TGCAGTGGGAACAGGAATTCAGCTTTCTTT. Translation: CSGNRNSAFF.

The V call is TRBV20-1, the J call TRBJ2-1; 10 bases match TRBD2. The junction had 17 bases not matched to a gene; V was cut back by 6 bases and J by 9 bases. This CDR3 comprises 16 residues. Germline assignment: CDR1 DFQATT and CDR2 SNEGSKA (reference sequence). The CDR3 sequence is CSARPASGGLLGEQFF. CDR3 coding DNA: TGCAGTGCCAGACCAGCTAGCGGGGGATTGTTGGGTGAGCAGTTCTTC.